Presented here are 21 T cell receptor beta chains from one specimen sequenced in a study of T cells in Graves' hyperthyroidism and ophthalmopathy. RNA transcripts served as the template for amplifying TCR beta CDR3 regions. The HTBI primer set was used in a first-round RT-PCR of the TCR CDR3. TCRdb independently ran MiXCR on the multiplex PCR reads; one entry per CDR3 protein. Here the sample spans under 350,000 distinct CDR3 sequences, around 20% being singletons. The sample consisted of blood. All receptors come from a woman aged 45-60 years with Graves' hyperthyroidism.

The sample holds many counts of this clonotype. The V gene is TRBV5-1, the J gene TRBJ2-3; 7 bases match TRBD2. J was trimmed by 0 bases and V by 4 bases; bases with no gene match: 8. This CDR3 comprises 16 residues. Looked up from germline, CDR1 is SGHRS and CDR2 is YFSETQ. In DNA, the CDR3 is TGCGCCAGCAGCCAGGCCGGCGGGGGAAGCACAGATACGCAGTATTTT. This codes for CASSQAGGGSTDTQYF.

Only a few counts were recorded for this clonotype. V usage is TRBV3-1 and J usage is TRBJ1-1; the match to TRBD1 covers 9 bases. J was trimmed by 5 bases and V by 1 base; bases with no gene match: 5. The CDR3 runs 15 residues. Germline loops: CDR1 LGHDT, CDR2 YNNKEL (reference sequence). The DNA for the CDR3 is TGTGCCAGCAGCCAAGTCACAGGGGGCGAAACTGAAGCTTTCTTT. Its protein is CASSQVTGGETEAFF.

Comment on this clonotype: A much larger clone lies a single base off, so this may be a read error. The chain links TRBV30 to TRBJ2-7; D is unclear. The J call is doubtful: the DNA matches TRBJ2-1 better. The CDR3 runs to 13 residues. Germline V lookup: CDR1 GTSNPN, CDR2 SVGIG (reference sequence). The CDR3 DNA is TGTGCCTGGAGACCCCCGCGACCCTACGAGCAGTTCTTC. Its protein is CAWRPPRPYEQFF.

This clonotype has a handful of counts. The chain is built from TRBV28 and TRBJ2-2; D ambiguous. The V gene's germline CDR1 is MDHEN and CDR2 SYDVKM. CDR3 size: 16 residues. The V end was cut by 4 bases, the J end by 8 bases, with 20 bases between. Here the CDR3 reads CASSWAFRLGMGELFF. The CDR3 DNA follows: TGTGCCAGCAGTTGGGCATTCAGACTGGGGATGGGGGAGCTGTTTTTT.

With respect to this clonotype: A read error may be the cause here, since a much bigger clone is one base away. The genes are TRBV28 and TRBJ1-1; D may be TRBD1 (5 bases). Trimming stripped 4 bases from V and 1 base from J, with 16 bases between. Germline assignment: CDR1 MDHEN and CDR2 SYDVKM. This CDR3 spans 16 amino acids. CDR3 in amino acids: CASSSRPGAQNTEAFF. CDR3 sequence (DNA): TGTGCCAGCAGTTCACGACCTGGGGCACAGAACACTGAAGCTTTCTTT.

J is TRBJ2-1 and V is TRBV5-4, with 8 bases that match TRBD1. Germline-derived CDR1 and CDR2 are SGHNT and YYREEE (reference sequence). J lost 3 bases, V lost 0 bases, and 2 bases had no gene match. The CDR3 totals 15 residues. The CDR3 protein is CASSLVDRVYNEQFF. CDR3 nucleotide sequence: TGTGCCAGCAGCTTGGTGGACAGGGTCTACAATGAGCAGTTCTTC.

This clonotype came up a few times. The genes are TRBV5-4 and TRBJ2-2, with 8 bases matching TRBD1. Germline V gene sequence: CDR1 SGHNT, CDR2 YYREEE (reference sequence). CDR3 length equals 16 residues. V trimming: 4 bases; J trimming: 2 bases; junction bases outside the gene matches: 7. CDR3 in DNA: TGTGCCAGCAGCACCCGGGACAGGATTAACACCGGGGAGCTGTTTTTT. This gives the protein CASSTRDRINTGELFF.

The genes are TRBV30 and TRBJ1-4; 7 positions agree with TRBD1. CDR3 length equals 15 residues. V gave up 0 bases and J gave up 8 bases; unmatched junction bases: 9. CDR1 and CDR2 from the germline V gene are GTSNPN and SVGIG (reference sequence). For the CDR3, the DNA is TGTGCCTGGAGTGTAGGAGGGGGCGCGGGGGAAAAACTGTTTTTT. It yields the protein CAWSVGGGAGEKLFF.

The CDR3 nucleotides are TGTGCCAGCAGCTTATTCGCCCGTGGCTCGGGGAAAAACATTCAGTACTTC. Translating it yields CASSLFARGSGKNIQYF. The chain joins TRBV11-2 to TRBJ2-4, with D perhaps matching TRBD2 (5 bases). This CDR3 has 17 amino acids. The V end was cut by 2 bases, the J end by 4 bases, with 18 bases between. CDR1 SGHAT and CDR2 FQNNGV come from the germline V gene.

The V and J genes are TRBV12-3 or TRBV12-4 and TRBJ2-3; D is unresolved. CDR3 length: 12 residues. V lost 5 bases to trimming and J lost 5 bases, with 8 bases between them. The CDR3 reads CASSTSRDTQYF. The CDR3 coding sequence is TGTGCCAGCAGTACCTCTCGAGATACGCAGTATTTT.

This clonotype was seen only a few times. The rearrangement uses TRBV19 and TRBJ2-7; 10 bases are a match to TRBD2. CDR1 and CDR2 (germline): LNHDA, SQIVND (reference sequence). The CDR3 contains 16 residues. Losses at the gene ends were 10 bases for V and 3 bases for J; bases not matched to a gene: 15. CDR3 residues: CATRKGTSEKFYEQYF. The CDR3 DNA sequence: TGTGCCACTCGAAAGGGGACTAGCGAGAAATTCTACGAGCAGTACTTC. The variable domain in full, with the rest retrieved from reference TRBV19 and TRBJ2-7, is DGGITQSPKYLFRKEGQNVTLSCEQNLNHDAMYWYRQDPGQGLRLIYYSQIVNDFQKGDIAEGYSVSREKKESFPLTVTSAQKNPTAFYLCATRKGTSEKFYEQYFGPGTRLTVT.

This clonotype was counted a few times. Since a much larger clone is just one base distant, this may be a read error. The chain joins TRBV30 to TRBJ2-1; D may be TRBD1 or TRBD2 (5 bases each). This CDR3 is 15 amino acids long. The germline gives CDR1 GTSNPN, CDR2 SVGIG (reference sequence). The CDR3 coding sequence is TGTGCCTGGAGTGGATTTAGAGGGGATTACAGTGAGCAGTTCTTC. It is translated as CAWSGFRGDYSEQFF.

The sample holds many counts of this clonotype. V and J are TRBV5-1 and TRBJ2-1; possibly TRBD2 for D (6 bases). Looked up from germline, CDR1 is SGHRS and CDR2 is YFSETQ. V lost 0 bases and J 4 bases, leaving 14 bases between the germline ends. The CDR3 extends over 16 amino acids. Here the CDR3 DNA reads TGCGCCAGCAGCTTGGCTCAGGCTAGCGCTTACAATGAGCAGTTCTTC. As protein: CASSLAQASAYNEQFF. The variable domain in full, with the rest retrieved from reference TRBV5-1 and TRBJ2-1, is KAGVTQTPRYLIKTRGQQVTLSCSPISGHRSVSWYQQTPGQGLQFLFEYFSETQRNKGNFPGRFSGRQFSNSRSEMNVSTLELGDSALYLCASSLAQASAYNEQFFGPGTRLTVL.

This clonotype was counted ten times or more. The V gene is TRBV18, the J gene TRBJ1-1; tentative D call: TRBD1 (5 bases). V was shortened by 4 bases and J by 7 bases, with 10 bases between the two germline ends. Germline-derived CDR1 and CDR2 are KGHSH and LQKENI. This CDR3 region has 12 residues. CDR3 region: CASSRPQGEAFF. The CDR3 bases are TGTGCCAGCTCACGCCCCCAGGGTGAAGCTTTCTTT.

This clonotype was counted between two and nine times. The conserved final phenylalanine or tryptophan is absent from the CDR3, which likely points to a read error. DNA for the CDR3: TGTGCCTGGAGTACTCCGGGACAGGGTCACACTGAAGCTTTCTCT. Protein product: CAWSTPGQGHTEAFS. V usage is TRBV30 and J usage is TRBJ1-1; 9 bases line up with TRBD1. This CDR3 is 15 amino acids long. CDR1 is GTSNPN and CDR2 is SVGIG in the germline V gene (reference sequence). V gave up 2 bases and J gave up 3 bases; unmatched junction bases: 7.

The rearrangement joins TRBV4-1 to TRBJ2-4; possible D gene TRBD2, 5 bases. The V end lost 3 bases, the J end lost 0 bases, and 18 bases lay between the germline ends. The CDR3 runs 18 residues. In germline, CDR1 is MGHRA, CDR2 YSYEKL. Here the CDR3 reads CASSQAGIPNLAKNIQYF. The CDR3 region has the DNA TGCGCCAGCAGCCAGGCCGGGATTCCGAATCTAGCCAAAAACATTCAGTACTTC.

This rearrangement joins TRBV2 to TRBJ2-1, with D uncertain. Germline V CDR1 and CDR2: SNHLY, FYNNEI. Trimming cost V 6 bases and J 7 bases, with 4 bases left between them. The CDR3 has 10 amino acids. Here the CDR3 DNA reads TGTGCCAGCAGGAGGAATGAGCAGTTCTTC. Protein sequence: CASRRNEQFF. Full variable domain (missing parts from reference TRBV2 and TRBJ2-1): EPEVTQTPSHQVTQMGQEVILRCVPISNHLYFYWYRQILGQKVEFLVSFYNNEISEKSEIFDDQFSVERPDGSNFTLKIRSTKLEDSAMYFCASRRNEQFFGPGTRLTVL.

The chain combines TRBV29-1 with TRBJ1-1; 8 positions agree with TRBD1. Germline V gives CDR1 SQVTM, CDR2 ANQGSEA. Trimming removed 4 bases from V and 6 bases from J; junction bases left unmatched: 7. This CDR3 is 13 amino acids long. CDR3 amino acids: CSVARTGPSEAFF. The DNA of the CDR3 is TGCAGCGTTGCGAGGACAGGGCCTTCTGAAGCTTTCTTT.

This clonotype occurred many times. This rearrangement joins TRBV27 to TRBJ1-1; no clear D. Germline loops: CDR1 MNHEY, CDR2 SMNVEV (reference sequence). The CDR3 spans 13 residues. The germline V and J ends were trimmed by 6 bases and 3 bases, with 11 bases remaining between them. The CDR3 DNA sequence: TGTGCCAGCAGACTTAAAGAGTACACTGAAGCTTTCTTT. Residues: CASRLKEYTEAFF.

For this clonotype: Because the CDR3's place on the DNA is in doubt, the DNA is left out and the CDR3 is given as listed by TCRdb. The chain uses TRBV7-6 and TRBJ2-3. Germline V gene sequence: CDR1 SGHVS, CDR2 FNYEAQ. The CDR3 is 22 residues long, ends included. CDR3: CASSIYLCSVEDWGSSTDTQYF.

This chain links TRBV6-4 with TRBJ1-2, with unresolved D. Germline V CDR1 and CDR2: MRHNA, SNTAGT. The V and J ends lost 1 base and 7 bases respectively, with 4 bases between them. This CDR3 comprises 11 residues. CDR3 coding DNA: TGTGCCAGCAGTGACTACCGTGGCTACACCTTC. This translates into CASSDYRGYTF.